This T cell receptor beta chain derives from a study of T cell changes during pregnancy in multiple sclerosis (dated by TCRdb to the late 2010s). About the investigation overall: The study looked at changes in the T cell repertoire across pregnancy in women with multiple sclerosis.

Library method: the immunoSEQ multiplex PCR assay. In TCRdb, the immuneACCESS table is reduced to in-frame sequences with V and J assigned. These tables do not hold every clone; where another copy was compared, an unresolved V gene accounts for under half, and the others remain unexplained. The sample has more than 55,000 clones on record, more than 80% of them singletons. About 1% of the sample is held by the ten biggest clonotypes. With regard to this clone: What antigen it recognizes has not been identified. No per-base quality is available; no much larger clone lies one base away.

From V the trimming removes 5 bases and from J it removes 3 bases, while the gene matches leave 5 bases of the junction unaccounted for. CDR1 and CDR2, looked up from the germline V gene, are KGHSH and LQKENI. The CDR3 contains 15 residues, cysteine and phenylalanine counted. Only the CDR3 part of the read is kept: 45 bases, read in frame from the first base. Rearrangement joined TRBV18 to TRBJ2-3, and 10 junctional nucleotides match TRBD1. Source: peripheral blood, taken in the third trimester of pregnancy. The origin of this receptor is a female donor with multiple sclerosis, enrolled in a pregnancy study. CDR3 reads: CASSSWDRGTDTQYF. The sequence in DNA is TGTGCCAGCTCATCATGGGACAGGGGAACAGATACGCAGTATTTT.